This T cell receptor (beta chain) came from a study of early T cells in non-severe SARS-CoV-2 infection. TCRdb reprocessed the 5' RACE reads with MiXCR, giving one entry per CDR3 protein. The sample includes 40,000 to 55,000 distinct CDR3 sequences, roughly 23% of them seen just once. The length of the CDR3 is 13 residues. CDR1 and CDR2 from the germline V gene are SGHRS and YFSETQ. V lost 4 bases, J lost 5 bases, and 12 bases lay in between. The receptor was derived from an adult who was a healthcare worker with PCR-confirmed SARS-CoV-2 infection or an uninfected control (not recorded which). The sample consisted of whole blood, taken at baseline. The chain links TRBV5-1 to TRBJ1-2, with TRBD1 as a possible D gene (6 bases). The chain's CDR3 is CASSLGQQYGYTF. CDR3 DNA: TGCGCCAGCAGCCTAGGACAGCAATATGGCTACACCTTC.